Each of the 28 T cell receptor beta chains below was sequenced from the same sample in a study of regulatory T cells in long-lasting Graves disease. Investigators prepared the TCR beta libraries by applying iRepertoire HTBI primers and Arm-PCR of CDR3 regions. One entry per CDR3 protein, called by TCRdb with MiXCR from the multiplex PCR reads. The data contain roughly 510,000 distinct CDR3 sequences, around 15% of them singletons. Described time point: newly diagnosed GD, antithyroid drugs for less than 3 months. The TCR library was made from RNA extracted from PBMCs. These data are also associated with another study on T cells in Graves' hyperthyroidism and ophthalmopathy.

The starting material was peripheral blood mononuclear cells (PBMCs), obtained at new diagnosis, from a patient treated with antithyroid drugs. These receptors all stem from a man aged 18 to 30 with Graves disease.

The chain links TRBV30 to TRBJ2-5, with TRBD1 as a possible D gene (7 bases). This CDR3 has 13 amino acids. Per germline, CDR1 GTSNPN and CDR2 SVGIG (reference sequence). V lost 8 bases, J lost 2 bases, and 15 bases lay in between. The CDR3 is CAGTAGGQETQYF. CDR3 in DNA: TGTGCCGGGACCGCAGGGGGGCAAGAGACCCAGTACTTC.

CDR3 loop: CAISENFSEQYF. The CDR3 DNA reads as TGTGCCATCAGTGAGAACTTTTCCGAGCAGTACTTC. V usage is TRBV10-3 and J usage is TRBJ2-7, with D hard to call. The CDR3 contains 12 residues. V lost 2 bases and J 6 bases, leaving 8 bases between the germline ends. CDR1 ENHRY and CDR2 SYGVKD come from the germline V gene.

This clonotype was seen more than once but under ten times. The chain has TRBV27 and TRBJ2-6, with D perhaps TRBD2 (6 bases). The CDR3 totals 15 residues. Per the germline V gene, CDR1 is MNHEY and CDR2 is SMNVEV (reference sequence). V lost 2 bases to trimming and J lost 4 bases, with 9 bases between them. The CDR3 DNA reads TGTGCCAGCAGTTTAATAGCGGCCGGGGCCAACGTCCTGACTTTC. This sequence encodes CASSLIAAGANVLTF.

This clonotype was counted ten times or more. This rearrangement joins TRBV12-3 or TRBV12-4 to TRBJ2-3, with TRBD2 matching over 7 bases. This CDR3 has 16 amino acids. J lost 5 bases, V lost 6 bases, and 14 bases had no gene match. This CDR3 reads CASSSRPPQRGDTQYF. The CDR3 region has the DNA TGTGCCAGCAGCTCTAGACCCCCCCAGCGGGGAGATACGCAGTATTTT.

This clonotype came up many times. This rearrangement joins TRBV12-3 or TRBV12-4 to TRBJ2-1; D is unclear. V was shortened by 3 bases and J by 6 bases, with 3 bases between the two germline ends. The CDR3 extends over 11 amino acids. CDR3 coding DNA: TGTGCCAGCAGTTTCACCAATGAGCAGTTCTTC. Amino acid sequence: CASSFTNEQFF.

This clonotype was detected only a few times. This chain links TRBV7-9 with TRBJ2-7; D is possibly TRBD2 (6 bases). Trimming pared 1 base from V and 1 base from J, leaving 20 bases between. The CDR3 loop spans 18 amino acids. CDR1 SEHNR and CDR2 FQNEAQ come from the germline V gene (reference sequence). This chain's CDR3 is CASSLVARGGAGSYEQYF. The CDR3 nucleotides are TGTGCCAGCAGCTTAGTGGCCCGGGGCGGGGCGGGATCCTACGAGCAGTACTTC.

This clonotype was detected ten times or more. The V gene is TRBV12-5, the J gene TRBJ2-2, with D possibly being TRBD1 or TRBD2 (8 bases each). Germline CDR1 and CDR2: LGHNT and FRNRAP. Trimming pared 5 bases from V and 5 bases from J, leaving 27 bases between. The CDR3 is 19 residues long. In DNA, the CDR3 is TGTGCTAGTGGTGCCGACCAAACCGGGACAGGCGGGGGGACCGGGGAGCTGTTTTTT. This translates into CASGADQTGTGGGTGELFF.

This chain links TRBV20-1 with TRBJ1-4; 8 bases line up with TRBD1. Unmatched junction bases numbered 8, after V lost 4 bases and J lost 7 bases. Germline loops: CDR1 DFQATT, CDR2 SNEGSKA (reference sequence). The CDR3 runs to 14 residues. CDR3 sequence: CSAMNRGGFEKLFF. The CDR3 DNA follows: TGCAGTGCTATGAACAGGGGGGGATTTGAAAAACTGTTTTTT.

This clonotype has only a few counts. J is TRBJ2-7 and V is TRBV20-1, with 11 nucleotides matching TRBD2. The germline V gene has CDR1 DFQATT and CDR2 SNEGSKA (reference sequence). The CDR3 has 15 amino acids. The junction had 9 bases not matched to a gene; V was cut back by 5 bases and J by 3 bases. DNA for the CDR3: TGCAGTGCTCTCCCGACCGGGACTAGCGGCTACGAGCAGTACTTC. Protein sequence: CSALPTGTSGYEQYF.

The sample holds many counts of this clonotype. V and J are TRBV10-1 and TRBJ2-1; 14 bases map to TRBD2. With 6 bases clipped from V and 2 bases from J, the junction kept 9 bases outside the gene matches. Per the germline V gene, CDR1 is WNHNN and CDR2 is SYGVQD (reference sequence). The CDR3 sequence is 18 residues long. The DNA of the CDR3 is TGCGCCAGCAGCCCGGGACTAGCGGGAGAGGGGACCTACAATGAGCAGTTCTTC. Its translation is CASSPGLAGEGTYNEQFF.

This clonotype has only a few counts. The V gene is TRBV12-3 or TRBV12-4, the J gene TRBJ2-7; 8 bases are shared with TRBD2. V lost 2 bases, J lost 0 bases, and 3 bases stayed unmatched. The CDR3 spans 15 residues. The CDR3 reads CASSLILADSYEQYF. The CDR3 bases are TGTGCCAGCAGTTTAATACTAGCGGACTCCTACGAGCAGTACTTC.

This clonotype was detected ten times or more. J is TRBJ1-1 and V is TRBV5-1, with D possibly matching TRBD1 (5 bases). The germline V gene has CDR1 SGHRS and CDR2 YFSETQ. The germline V and J ends were trimmed by 2 bases and 3 bases, with 11 bases remaining between them. The CDR3 sequence is 14 residues long. The CDR3 reads CASSLVVGDTEAFF. The CDR3 DNA sequence: TGCGCCAGCAGCTTAGTCGTGGGGGACACTGAAGCTTTCTTT.

This clonotype was counted at least ten times. The chain recombines TRBV28 with TRBJ2-4; D is possibly TRBD1 or TRBD2 (5 bases each). The germline V gene encodes CDR1 MDHEN and CDR2 SYDVKM. V was clipped by 6 bases and J by 8 bases, with 17 bases between them. CDR3 size: 14 residues. This CDR3 reads CASRRAVQGDIQYF. CDR3 nucleotides: TGTGCCAGCAGGAGGGCCGTACAAGGGGACATTCAGTACTTC.

This chain links TRBV30 with TRBJ1-2; 7 bases match TRBD1. V shed 4 bases and J 4 bases; nucleotides not matched to a gene: 6. Looked up from germline, CDR1 is GTSNPN and CDR2 is SVGIG (reference sequence). There are 13 residues in the CDR3. DNA for the CDR3: TGTGCCTGGACCGAACAGGGGAGCTATGGCTACACCTTC. Its protein is CAWTEQGSYGYTF. Full variable domain (missing parts from reference TRBV30 and TRBJ1-2): SQTIHQWPATLVQPVGSPLSLECTVEGTSNPNLYWYRQAAGRGLQLLFYSVGIGQISSEVPQNLSASRPQDRQFILSSKKLLLSDSGFYLCAWTEQGSYGYTFGSGTRLTVV.

A word on this clonotype: Given the absence of the conserved phenylalanine or tryptophan at the CDR3 end, a read error is likely. The chain uses TRBV6-1 and TRBJ2-7, with 9 bases fitting TRBD2. This CDR3 spans 16 amino acids. V lost 10 bases to trimming and J lost 0 bases; unmatched junction nucleotides: 13. Germline loops: CDR1 MNHNS, CDR2 SASEGT. The CDR3 loop is CATYLAGGPSSYEQYS. The DNA of the CDR3 is TGTGCCACCTACCTGGCGGGAGGGCCTAGCTCCTACGAGCAGTACTCC.

This clonotype was detected many times. The chain is built from TRBV28 and TRBJ2-1; 10 nucleotides match TRBD2. Per germline, CDR1 MDHEN and CDR2 SYDVKM. J was trimmed by 9 bases and V by 6 bases; bases with no gene match: 5. This CDR3 is 13 amino acids long. This CDR3 is CASRAGGSFEQFF. The CDR3, as DNA: TGTGCCAGCAGAGCGGGAGGGTCTTTTGAGCAGTTCTTC.

Many counts were recorded for this clonotype. The chain recombines TRBV7-2 with TRBJ2-1, with TRBD2 matching over 9 bases. Per the germline V gene, CDR1 is SGHTA and CDR2 is FQGNSA. The J segment lost 5 bases and the V segment lost 4 bases, leaving 6 bases of the junction unmatched. The CDR3 covers 15 residues. The DNA for the CDR3 is TGTGCCAGCAGCTACGGGACTAGCACAAACAATGAGCAGTTCTTC. It specifies CASSYGTSTNNEQFF.

This clonotype appeared many times. The gene calls are TRBV29-1 and TRBJ2-3, with 9 bases lining up with TRBD2. Germline assignment: CDR1 SQVTM and CDR2 ANQGSEA. Losses at the gene ends were 6 bases for V and 6 bases for J; bases not matched to a gene: 7. CDR3 length: 13 amino acids. CDR3 nucleotide sequence: TGCAGCGTCGCTAGCGGGACACCGGATACGCAGTATTTT. This codes for CSVASGTPDTQYF.

This clonotype was picked up a small number of times. The chain uses TRBV14 and TRBJ2-7; maybe TRBD1 (6 bases). Per germline, CDR1 SGHDN and CDR2 FVKESK. CDR3 size: 14 residues. With 6 bases removed from V and 0 bases from J, the gap between germline ends came to 12 bases. This CDR3 reads CASRQTGFSYEQYF. CDR3 in DNA: TGTGCCAGCAGGCAAACAGGGTTCTCCTACGAGCAGTACTTC.

Only a few counts were recorded for this clonotype. V gene TRBV30 combines with J gene TRBJ2-1; 10 nucleotides match TRBD2. Germline values: CDR1 GTSNPN, CDR2 SVGIG (reference sequence). J gave up 2 bases and V 4 bases, and 2 bases lay outside the gene matches. This CDR3 is 14 amino acids long. The CDR3 reads CAWKLAGAYNEQFF. In DNA form, the CDR3 reads TGTGCCTGGAAGCTAGCGGGGGCCTACAATGAGCAGTTCTTC. Full variable domain (rest looked up from reference TRBV30 and TRBJ2-1): SQTIHQWPATLVQPVGSPLSLECTVEGTSNPNLYWYRQAAGRGLQLLFYSVGIGQISSEVPQNLSASRPQDRQFILSSKKLLLSDSGFYLCAWKLAGAYNEQFFGPGTRLTVL.

This clonotype was detected ten times or more. The chain links TRBV7-8 to TRBJ2-1; 8 bases agree with TRBD1. Germline CDR1 SGHVS, CDR2 FQNEAQ. The CDR3 runs to 13 residues. The ends lost 6 bases at V and 8 bases at J; junction bases unmatched: 6. CDR3 bases: TGTGCCAGCAGACAAGACAGGGGCGATGAGCAGTTCTTC. Protein: CASRQDRGDEQFF.

This clonotype occurred many times. The chain employs TRBV20-1 and TRBJ2-1; 8 bases line up with TRBD1. The trim removed 5 bases at V and 6 bases at J, leaving 9 bases unmatched. The germline V gene has CDR1 DFQATT and CDR2 SNEGSKA (reference sequence). This CDR3 is 14 amino acids long. The CDR3 region has the DNA TGCAGTGCTGACCCGACGGACAGGGCCAATGAGCAGTTCTTC. Translated, it gives CSADPTDRANEQFF.

This clonotype has a handful of counts. The chain has TRBV29-1 and TRBJ1-6; 9 positions agree with TRBD1. The V and J ends lost 6 bases and 9 bases, in that order; junction bases with no gene match: 6. The V gene's germline CDR1 is SQVTM and CDR2 ANQGSEA. The CDR3 totals 13 residues. CDR3 amino acids: CSVGTGIGSPLHF. As DNA, the CDR3 is TGCAGCGTCGGGACAGGGATAGGTTCACCCCTCCACTTT.

A note on this clonotype: A far larger clone is a single base away, which makes a read error likely. This chain joins TRBV12-3 or TRBV12-4 and TRBJ2-1; possibly TRBD2 for D (6 bases). The CDR3 sequence is 15 residues long. Trimming shortened V by 6 bases and J by 10 bases, and 22 bases separated the two germline ends. CDR3 sequence reads: CASSRWRDGLYEQFF. CDR3 nucleotides: TGTGCCAGCAGCCGCTGGAGGGACGGGCTCTACGAGCAGTTCTTC.

This clonotype was seen ten or more times. The chain carries TRBV5-8 and TRBJ2-3; no reliable D call. V was shortened by 0 bases and J by 4 bases, with 9 bases between the two germline ends. Germline V gives CDR1 SGHTS, CDR2 YDEGEE. This CDR3 is 14 amino acids long. The CDR3 region has the DNA TGTGCCAGCAGCTTGGTTTGGGGTCCAGATACGCAGTATTTT. The encoded protein is CASSLVWGPDTQYF.

This chain links TRBV5-5 with TRBJ1-5, with D unresolved. Germline values: CDR1 SGHKS, CDR2 YYEKEE (reference sequence). This CDR3 spans 15 amino acids. The V gene lost 1 base and the J gene lost 2 bases, with 10 bases spanning the gap. The CDR3 region is CASSLTNLGNQPQHF. DNA for the CDR3: TGTGCCAGCAGCTTGACAAATTTAGGCAATCAGCCCCAGCATTTT.

This clonotype was seen at least ten times. This sequence joins TRBV19 and TRBJ2-5, with 8 positions matching TRBD2. Germline V gives CDR1 LNHDA, CDR2 SQIVND (reference sequence). The CDR3 has 15 amino acids. V dropped 6 bases and J dropped 1; count of bases not matched to a gene: 7. In DNA form, the CDR3 reads TGTGCCAGTAGCCCGGGAGGGCGACTCCAAGAGACCCAGTACTTC. It translates to CASSPGGRLQETQYF.

This clonotype was recorded many times. The V and J genes are TRBV11-2 and TRBJ2-7, with TRBD1 matching 12 bases. The germline V gene encodes CDR1 SGHAT and CDR2 FQNNGV. V lost 5 bases, J lost 7 bases, and 9 bases stayed unmatched. CDR3 length: 15 residues. The CDR3 loop reads CASSGRDRGRREQYF. The DNA of the CDR3 is TGTGCCAGCAGCGGCCGGGACAGGGGGCGGAGGGAGCAGTACTTC.